A single sample is the source of the 15 T cell receptor beta chains below, sequenced in a study of shared clonotypes between healthy human individuals. Profiling relied on immunoSEQ multiplex PCR, and the TCRdb table lists in-frame clones only, not all of them. The data show over a million clones, with approximately 98.5% seen just once and 0.36% held by the top ten. Sample: naive CD4+ T cells sorted from blood. As to subset: CD45RA+ positively selected. The receptors come from a man aged 30 to 45 in good health.

The CDR3 protein is CASSPATGQYTEAFF. CDR3 nucleotides: TGTGCCAGCAGCCCCGCTACAGGACAGTACACTGAAGCTTTCTTT. The rearrangement uses TRBV7-9 and TRBJ1-1; D is possibly TRBD1 (6 bases). From germline, CDR1 is SEHNR and CDR2 FQNEAQ (reference sequence). Trimming removed 5 bases at V and 3 bases at J, with 16 bases between. The CDR3 runs 15 residues.

The chain is built from TRBV30 and TRBJ1-4, with a possible D match to TRBD1 (5 bases). The germline V gene encodes CDR1 GTSNPN and CDR2 SVGIG (reference sequence). The CDR3 is 13 residues long. Trimming shortened V by 1 base and J by 6 bases, and 9 bases separated the two germline ends. The CDR3 DNA follows: TGTGCCTGGAGTGAGGGGCTCGATGAAAAACTGTTTTTT. Translation gives CAWSEGLDEKLFF. The full variable domain, its missing parts supplied by reference TRBV30 and TRBJ1-4, is SQTIHQWPATLVQPVGSPLSLECTVEGTSNPNLYWYRQAAGRGLQLLFYSVGIGQISSEVPQNLSASRPQDRQFILSSKKLLLSDSGFYLCAWSEGLDEKLFFGSGTQLSVL.

This clone appeared a single time. This rearrangement joins TRBV4-1 to TRBJ1-3, with D unresolved. Germline V gene sequence: CDR1 MGHRA, CDR2 YSYEKL. Trimming removed 1 base from V and 4 bases from J, with 5 bases in between. This CDR3 region has 13 residues. Here the CDR3 DNA reads TGCGCCAGCAGCCAAGGAGTCGGAAACACCATATATTTT. This translates into CASSQGVGNTIYF.

The V call is TRBV7-9, the J call TRBJ1-1, with 11 bases matching TRBD1. Germline loops: CDR1 SEHNR, CDR2 FQNEAQ (reference sequence). V dropped 4 bases and J dropped 4; count of bases not matched to a gene: 11. This CDR3 spans 17 amino acids. The CDR3 loop is CASSSPRTGGVLTEAFF. CDR3 nucleotides: TGTGCCAGCAGCTCCCCAAGGACAGGGGGCGTTCTCACTGAAGCTTTCTTT.

The chain uses TRBV6-5 and TRBJ1-5, with D possibly being TRBD1 (6 bases). Germline V gene sequence: CDR1 MNHEY, CDR2 SVGAGI. This CDR3 contains 15 residues. V was pared by 2 bases and J by 8 bases, with 16 bases between. CDR3 nucleotide sequence: TGTGCCAGCAGTTACGGTGCCCCAGGGGTTAAGCCCCAGCATTTT. This codes for CASSYGAPGVKPQHF.

V gene TRBV19 combines with J gene TRBJ1-1; D is unresolved. The germline V gene encodes CDR1 LNHDA and CDR2 SQIVND (reference sequence). The CDR3 loop spans 15 amino acids. The ends were cut back, 5 bases at V and 5 bases at J, with 18 bases in the middle. CDR3 region: CASSSTRDGWTEAFF. CDR3 nucleotides: TGTGCCAGTAGTTCCACACGAGACGGCTGGACTGAAGCTTTCTTT.

The chain is built from TRBV28 and TRBJ1-2; D is unresolved. The CDR3 loop spans 12 amino acids. V was clipped by 6 bases and J by 4 bases, with 9 bases between them. Per the germline V gene, CDR1 is MDHEN and CDR2 is SYDVKM. The CDR3 sequence: CASRLGSYGYTF. In DNA, the CDR3 is TGTGCCAGCAGGCTCGGCTCCTATGGCTACACCTTC.

This clone has only one observation. This rearrangement joins TRBV19 to TRBJ2-1, with 8 bases lining up with TRBD2. This CDR3 has 17 residues. Germline CDR1 LNHDA, CDR2 SQIVND (reference sequence). The V segment lost 5 bases and the J segment 4 bases; nucleotides outside the gene matches: 13. The CDR3: CASSPQRGTRGYNEQFF. Written as DNA, the CDR3 is TGTGCCAGTAGTCCCCAGCGCGGGACTAGGGGATACAATGAGCAGTTCTTC. Variable domain in full (rest from reference TRBV19 and TRBJ2-1): DGGITQSPKYLFRKEGQNVTLSCEQNLNHDAMYWYRQDPGQGLRLIYYSQIVNDFQKGDIAEGYSVSREKKESFPLTVTSAQKNPTAFYLCASSPQRGTRGYNEQFFGPGTRLTVL.

The chain employs TRBV5-4 and TRBJ2-1; 7 nucleotides agree with TRBD2. Germline trimming cut 4 bases from V and 5 bases from J; bases unmatched to any gene: 12. Per the germline V gene, CDR1 is SGHNT and CDR2 is YYREEE (reference sequence). There are 16 residues in the CDR3. The DNA for the CDR3 is TGTGCCAGCAGCGTGAATCTAGCGGATCCTAACAATGAGCAGTTCTTC. Amino acid sequence: CASSVNLADPNNEQFF. Variable domain in full (rest from reference TRBV5-4 and TRBJ2-1): ETGVTQSPTHLIKTRGQQVTLRCSSQSGHNTVSWYQQALGQGPQFIFQYYREEENGRGNFPPRFSGLQFPNYSSELNVNALELDDSALYLCASSVNLADPNNEQFFGPGTRLTVL.

This sequence joins TRBV2 and TRBJ2-3, with D possibly being TRBD2 (5 bases). Germline V lookup: CDR1 SNHLY, CDR2 FYNNEI. V lost 8 bases and J lost 5, with 11 bases in between. There are 12 residues in the CDR3. The CDR3 loop is CASVLARDTQYF. Written as DNA, the CDR3 is TGTGCCAGCGTGCTAGCTCGAGATACGCAGTATTTT.

J is TRBJ2-2 and V is TRBV7-2; TRBD1 matches at 7 bases. CDR1 and CDR2 from the germline V gene are SGHTA and FQGNSA. Losses at the gene ends were 5 bases for V and 2 bases for J; bases not matched to a gene: 5. The CDR3 runs 15 residues. The CDR3 coding sequence is TGTGCCAGCAGCATGGGACAGCTTAACACCGGGGAGCTGTTTTTT. Translating gives CASSMGQLNTGELFF. Full variable domain (rest looked up from reference TRBV7-2 and TRBJ2-2): GAGVSQSPSNKVTEKGKDVELRCDPISGHTALYWYRQSLGQGLEFLIYFQGNSAPDKSGLPSDRFSAERTGGSVSTLTIQRTQQEDSAVYLCASSMGQLNTGELFFGEGSRLTVL.

The chain combines TRBV7-6 with TRBJ2-1, with TRBD2 identical over 9 bases. J gave up 7 bases and V 1 base, and 11 bases lay outside the gene matches. Germline CDR1 reads SGHVS; CDR2 reads FNYEAQ. The CDR3 is made up of 17 amino acids. The CDR3 region has the DNA TGTGCCAGCAGCTTAGGGGGTTTAGCGGGAGAGATGAATGAGCAGTTCTTC. Its protein product is CASSLGGLAGEMNEQFF. The full variable domain, rest sourced from reference TRBV7-6 and TRBJ2-1, is GAGVSQSPRYKVTKRGQDVALRCDPISGHVSLYWYRQALGQGPEFLTYFNYEAQQDKSGLPNDRFSAERPEGSISTLTIQRTEQRDSAMYRCASSLGGLAGEMNEQFFGPGTRLTVL.

The J gene is TRBJ1-3, the V gene TRBV7-2; D remains ambiguous. V was shortened by 2 bases and J by 4 bases, with 12 bases between the two germline ends. Per the germline V gene, CDR1 is SGHTA and CDR2 is FQGNSA. The CDR3 spans 15 residues. The CDR3 DNA is TGTGCCAGCAGCTTAAGGGCCAGTCCGGGAAACACCATATATTTT. Protein: CASSLRASPGNTIYF.

The genes are TRBV6-1 and TRBJ2-1, with 9 bases matching TRBD2. This CDR3 region has 13 residues. With V trimmed by 6 bases and J by 9 bases, 6 bases remained unmatched. Germline lookup yields CDR1 MNHNS and CDR2 SASEGT. The CDR3 here is CASRGTSRREQFF. CDR3 bases: TGTGCCAGCAGGGGGACTAGCCGTCGTGAGCAGTTCTTC.

On this clone: The sample has other DNA sequences that encode this CDR3 too. V is TRBV5-1 and J is TRBJ2-7, with 14 nucleotides matching TRBD2. This CDR3 has 15 amino acids. Germline CDR1 reads SGHRS; CDR2 reads YFSETQ. V dropped 6 bases and J dropped 9; count of bases not matched to a gene: 11. This CDR3 is CASNEPGTSGSRQYF. CDR3 nucleotides: TGCGCCAGCAATGAACCCGGGACTAGCGGGAGTCGGCAGTACTTC. Complete variable domain (other parts from reference TRBV5-1 and TRBJ2-7): KAGVTQTPRYLIKTRGQQVTLSCSPISGHRSVSWYQQTPGQGLQFLFEYFSETQRNKGNFPGRFSGRQFSNSRSEMNVSTLELGDSALYLCASNEPGTSGSRQYFGPGTRLTVT.